This T cell receptor beta chain was sequenced for a study of shared clonotypes between healthy human individuals. Study in general: Samples came from two female and a few male donors aged 18 to 49.

Template for every sorted-subset replicate PCR totaled approximately 0.2 ug DNA, roughly 30,000 T cell genomes. Profiling relied on immunoSEQ multiplex PCR, and the TCRdb table lists in-frame clones only, not all of them. The sample has millions of clones, more than 80% seen once. A note on this clone: The antigen is unknown.

General study findings and limits: An anticipated effect of sequencing depth on clonotype sharing among donors was recognized.

The CDR3 is made up of 15 amino acids. The germline gives CDR1 MNHNS, CDR2 SASEGT. The junction had 15 bases not matched to a gene; V was cut back by 6 bases and J by 12 bases. The chain recombines TRBV6-1 with TRBJ2-1; TRBD1 aligns across 9 bases. The sequence was obtained from a man aged 18 to 35 in good health. Sequencing was performed on naive CD4+ T cells sorted from blood. The subset is: CD45RA+ positively selected. CDR3 in DNA: TGTGCCAGCAGCGTCCTTCCGGGACAGGGTGACCGGCAGTTCTTC. It specifies CASSVLPGQGDRQFF.